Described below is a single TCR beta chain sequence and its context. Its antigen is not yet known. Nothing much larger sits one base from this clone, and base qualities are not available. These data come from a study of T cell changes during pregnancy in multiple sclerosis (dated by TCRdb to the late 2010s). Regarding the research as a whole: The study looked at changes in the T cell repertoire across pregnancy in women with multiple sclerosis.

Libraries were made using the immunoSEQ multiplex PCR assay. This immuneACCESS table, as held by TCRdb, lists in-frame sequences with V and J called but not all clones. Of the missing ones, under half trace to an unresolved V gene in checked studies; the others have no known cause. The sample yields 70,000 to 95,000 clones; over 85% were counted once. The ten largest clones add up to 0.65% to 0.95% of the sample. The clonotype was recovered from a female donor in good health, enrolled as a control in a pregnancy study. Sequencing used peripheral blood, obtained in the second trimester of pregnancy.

The sequenced DNA is TGTGCCAGCAGCGTAGTGGAGGAGCCTAGCACAGATACGCAGTATTTT. Translated, this gives CASSVVEEPSTDTQYF. This receptor chain uses TRBV9 and TRBJ2-3; tentative D gene TRBD2, with 5 bases matching. Trimming takes 0 bases from V and 0 bases from J, and the germline ends sit 11 bases apart. Counted from cysteine to phenylalanine, this CDR3 has 16 amino acids. Only CDR3 DNA remains: 48 bases, in frame from the first base. According to the germline V gene, CDR1 reads SGDLS and CDR2 reads YYNGEE.